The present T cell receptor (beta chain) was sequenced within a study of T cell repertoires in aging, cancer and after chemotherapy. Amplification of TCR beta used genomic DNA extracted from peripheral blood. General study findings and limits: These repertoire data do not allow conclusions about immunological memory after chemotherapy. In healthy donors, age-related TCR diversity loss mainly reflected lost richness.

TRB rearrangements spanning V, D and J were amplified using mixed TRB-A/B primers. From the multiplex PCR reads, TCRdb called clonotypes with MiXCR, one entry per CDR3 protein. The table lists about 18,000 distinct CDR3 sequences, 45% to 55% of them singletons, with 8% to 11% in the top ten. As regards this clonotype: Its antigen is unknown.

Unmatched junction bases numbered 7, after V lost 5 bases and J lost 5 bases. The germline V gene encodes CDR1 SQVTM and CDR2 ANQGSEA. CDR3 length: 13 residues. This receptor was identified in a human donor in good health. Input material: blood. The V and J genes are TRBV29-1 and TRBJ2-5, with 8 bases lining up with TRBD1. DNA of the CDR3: TGCAGCGTTTTCAGGGGGCTCTGGGAGACCCAGTACTTC. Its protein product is CSVFRGLWETQYF.